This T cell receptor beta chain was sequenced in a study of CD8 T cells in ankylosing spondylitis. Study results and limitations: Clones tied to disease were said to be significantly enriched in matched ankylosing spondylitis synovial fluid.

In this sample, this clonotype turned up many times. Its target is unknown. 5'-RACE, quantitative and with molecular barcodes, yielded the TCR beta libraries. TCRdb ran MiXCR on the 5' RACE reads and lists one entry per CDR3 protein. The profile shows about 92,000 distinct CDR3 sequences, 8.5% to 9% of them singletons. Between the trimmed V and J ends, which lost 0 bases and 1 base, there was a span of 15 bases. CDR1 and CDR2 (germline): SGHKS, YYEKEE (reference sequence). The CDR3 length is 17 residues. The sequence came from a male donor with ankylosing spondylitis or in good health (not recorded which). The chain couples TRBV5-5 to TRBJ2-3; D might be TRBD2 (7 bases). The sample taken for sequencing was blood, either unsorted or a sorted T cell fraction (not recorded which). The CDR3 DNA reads TGTGCCAGCAGCTTGGTGCATTGGCGGGGGCGCACAGATACGCAGTATTTT. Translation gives CASSLVHWRGRTDTQYF.